This T cell receptor (beta chain) comes out of a study of T cell responses to AZD1222 COVID-19 vaccine. Comments on this clone: What it recognizes is unknown.

Whole-study findings and limits: There were mostly white British donors and more females than males, and clonal diversity was possibly underestimated. Nearly half of spike-specific TCRs reportedly target variant regions that are unmutated in the B.1.351 and B.1.1.7 variants. Repertoire sampling was restricted to post-peak T cell response timepoints.

CDR3 length: 15 amino acids. V was trimmed by 0 bases and J by 7 bases, leaving 10 bases between them. CDR1 MNHEY and CDR2 SVGAGI come from the germline V gene. The protocol was immunoSEQ multiplex PCR, while the TCRdb copy is restricted to in-frame clones and leaves out a portion. Here the sample spans 90,000 to 150,000 clones, roughly 91% being singletons. The chain carries TRBV6-5 and TRBJ1-6; D not resolved. This TCR was recovered from an adult who received the AZD1222 COVID-19 vaccine. The material was peripheral blood, obtained 28 days after the second AZD1222 dose. CDR3 nucleotides: TGTGCCAGCAGTTACTCTAAGGTCCCCAATTCACCCCTCCACTTT. Protein product: CASSYSKVPNSPLHF.